Below, 14 T cell receptor beta chains from the same sample are listed, as sequenced in a study of blood T cells in healthy people across ages. A second PCR of about 6 to 11 cycles used a sample-barcoded 5' primer and a J-beta primer mix. TCRdb redid the calling of the 5' RACE reads with MiXCR, one entry per CDR3 protein. The sample has hundreds of thousands of distinct CDR3 sequences, approximately 30% seen once. Sequenced input: blood. The receptors stem from a woman aged 80 or over in good health.

This sequence joins TRBV4-2 and TRBJ2-2; perhaps D is TRBD1 or TRBD2 (6 bases each). CDR3 length: 14 amino acids. The germline gives CDR1 LGHNA, CDR2 YNFKEQ. V was pared by 4 bases and J by 6 bases, with 12 bases between. The CDR3 reads CASSPRRGPGELFF. CDR3 in DNA: TGTGCCAGCAGCCCACGTCGGGGGCCCGGGGAGCTGTTTTTT.

This clonotype has a handful of counts. CDR3 region: CASSFRSGGYDNEQFF. Written as DNA, the CDR3 is TGCGCCAGCAGCTTCCGGAGCGGGGGTTATGACAATGAGCAGTTCTTC. This chain uses TRBV5-1 with TRBJ2-1, with 8 bases matching TRBD2. The CDR3 totals 16 residues. CDR1 and CDR2 from the germline V gene are SGHRS and YFSETQ. V shed 2 bases and J 5 bases; nucleotides not matched to a gene: 9.

There are many counts of this clonotype. V is TRBV6-2 or TRBV6-3 and J is TRBJ2-6; 7 bases are shared with TRBD1. The CDR3 is 15 residues long. The ends lost 6 bases at V and 4 bases at J; junction bases unmatched: 6. Germline CDR1 is MNHEY and CDR2 is SVGEGT. The CDR3 is CASRETGVGANVLTF. The CDR3 DNA follows: TGTGCCAGCAGGGAAACAGGGGTAGGGGCCAACGTCCTGACTTTC.

This clonotype was detected ten times or more. V gene TRBV20-1 combines with J gene TRBJ2-5; TRBD2 agrees at 8 bases. This CDR3 has 14 amino acids. Germline CDR1 and CDR2: DFQATT and SNEGSKA (reference sequence). V shed 2 bases and J 5 bases; nucleotides not matched to a gene: 7. In DNA form, the CDR3 reads TGCAGTGCTAGACTAGCGGGTCCCAGGGAGACCCAGTACTTC. Amino acids: CSARLAGPRETQYF.

This clonotype has ten or more counts. V is TRBV7-9 and J is TRBJ2-3, with 13 positions matching TRBD2. V trimming: 4 bases; J trimming: 1 base; junction bases outside the gene matches: 11. This CDR3 is 19 amino acids long. Germline CDR1 SEHNR, CDR2 FQNEAQ (reference sequence). Here the CDR3 reads CASSSGLAGDLLGTDTQYF. CDR3 DNA sequence: TGTGCCAGCAGCTCTGGACTAGCGGGGGACCTGTTGGGCACAGATACGCAGTATTTT.

With respect to this clonotype: At one end, the junction sequence differs from germline, possibly due to a read error. The CDR3 coding sequence is TGTGCCAACAGTGAGGGGGAGACCCAGTACTTC. Its protein is CANSEGETQYF. The chain joins TRBV10-3 to TRBJ2-5, with D tentatively TRBD1 or TRBD2 (5 bases each). This CDR3 spans 11 amino acids. Germline assignment: CDR1 ENHRY and CDR2 SYGVKD.

This clonotype was recorded many times. This chain joins TRBV27 and TRBJ2-5; 8 nucleotides agree with TRBD2. Trimming removed 6 bases from V and 10 bases from J; junction bases left unmatched: 13. Germline CDR1 and CDR2: MNHEY and SMNVEV (reference sequence). The CDR3 contains 14 residues. CDR3 DNA: TGTGCCAGCAGGGCGGGACTAGGGGGGAGAGGCCAGTACTTC. Protein product: CASRAGLGGRGQYF.

As regards this clonotype: Compared with germline, one end of the junction differs, possibly owing to a read error. The V gene is TRBV7-6, the J gene TRBJ1-2; D might be TRBD1 (5 bases). The CDR3 has 14 residues. CDR1 SGHVS and CDR2 FNYEAQ come from the germline V gene. As DNA, the CDR3 is TGTGCCTGCAGCTTAAGGGCAGGGCTCTATGGCTACACCTTC. It is translated as CACSLRAGLYGYTF.

The V gene is TRBV12-3 or TRBV12-4, the J gene TRBJ2-5; no firm D call. This CDR3 is built from 14 residues. V was clipped by 6 bases and J by 5 bases, with 16 bases between them. As DNA, the CDR3 is TGTGCCAGCAGCCTCCGGTCAATAGGCGAGACCCAGTACTTC. This encodes CASSLRSIGETQYF.

The J gene is TRBJ2-7, the V gene TRBV10-1, with D possibly matching TRBD1 (5 bases). V was trimmed by 8 bases and J by 1 base, leaving 21 bases between them. Germline CDR1 and CDR2: WNHNN and SYGVQD (reference sequence). The CDR3 has 16 residues. This CDR3 reads CASPVTRQNGSYEQYF. In DNA, the CDR3 is TGCGCCAGCCCCGTCACACGACAGAATGGGTCCTACGAGCAGTACTTC.

The gene calls are TRBV20-1 and TRBJ1-1; D might be TRBD1 (5 bases). CDR1 and CDR2 (germline): DFQATT, SNEGSKA (reference sequence). This CDR3 is built from 17 residues. The V and J ends lost 4 bases and 4 bases respectively, with 25 bases between them. CDR3 protein: CSATPVLVRALGTEAFF. CDR3 bases: TGCAGTGCTACTCCAGTACTAGTCAGGGCCCTGGGCACTGAAGCTTTCTTT.

The sample holds many counts of this clonotype. J is TRBJ1-1 and V is TRBV20-1; D gene ambiguous. Per germline, CDR1 DFQATT and CDR2 SNEGSKA (reference sequence). The ends were cut back, 3 bases at V and 2 bases at J, with 7 bases in the middle. This CDR3 is 12 amino acids long. For the CDR3, the DNA is TGCAGTGCTAGCCAGGTAAACACTGAAGCTTTCTTT. Translating it yields CSASQVNTEAFF.

The rearrangement uses TRBV7-2 and TRBJ1-3; D gene unclear. V lost 9 bases and J 0 bases, leaving 12 bases between the germline ends. The CDR3 has 14 residues. Germline V gives CDR1 SGHTA, CDR2 FQGNSA. CDR3 residues: CASSDGRSGNTIYF. The CDR3 coding sequence is TGTGCCAGTTCTGACGGGCGCTCTGGAAACACCATATATTTT.

With regard to this clonotype: The junction differs from germline at one of its ends, possibly a read error. The chain links TRBV3-1 to TRBJ1-2; 11 bases fit TRBD1. Per the germline V gene, CDR1 is LGHDT and CDR2 is YNNKEL (reference sequence). This CDR3 comprises 15 residues. The CDR3 spells CVSSQKGQGGHGYTF. DNA for the CDR3: TGTGTCAGCAGCCAAAAGGGACAGGGGGGACATGGCTACACCTTC. The whole variable domain, filled in from reference TRBV3-1 and TRBJ1-2, reads DTAVSQTPKYLVTQMGNDKSIKCEQNLGHDTMYWYKQDSKKFLKIMFSYNNKELIINETVPNRFSPKSPDKAHLNLHINSLELGDSAVYFCVSSQKGQGGHGYTFGSGTRLTVV.